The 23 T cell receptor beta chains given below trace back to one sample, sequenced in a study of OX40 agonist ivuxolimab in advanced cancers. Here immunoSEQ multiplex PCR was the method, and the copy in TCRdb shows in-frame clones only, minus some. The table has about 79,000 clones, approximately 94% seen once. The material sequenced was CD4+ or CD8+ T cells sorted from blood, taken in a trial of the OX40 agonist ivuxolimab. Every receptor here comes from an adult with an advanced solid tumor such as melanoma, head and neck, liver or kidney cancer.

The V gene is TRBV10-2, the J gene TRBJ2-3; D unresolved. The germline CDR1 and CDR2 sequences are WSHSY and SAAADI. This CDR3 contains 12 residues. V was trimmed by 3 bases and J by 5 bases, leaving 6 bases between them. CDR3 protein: CASSDPLDTQYF. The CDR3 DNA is TGCGCCAGCAGTGACCCCTTAGATACGCAGTATTTT.

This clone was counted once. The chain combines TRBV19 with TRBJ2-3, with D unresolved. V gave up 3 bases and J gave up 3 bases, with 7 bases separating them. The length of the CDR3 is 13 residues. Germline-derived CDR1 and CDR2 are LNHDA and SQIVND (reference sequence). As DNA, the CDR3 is TGTGCCAGTAGTATGGGGATTACAGATACGCAGTATTTT. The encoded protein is CASSMGITDTQYF.

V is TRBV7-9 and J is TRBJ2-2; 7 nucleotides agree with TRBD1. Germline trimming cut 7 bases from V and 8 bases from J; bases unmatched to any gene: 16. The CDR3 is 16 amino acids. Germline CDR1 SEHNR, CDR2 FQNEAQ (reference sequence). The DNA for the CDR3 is TGTGCCAGCACCTATTTACAGGGGTCTCGGGTAGGGGAGCTGTTTTTT. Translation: CASTYLQGSRVGELFF.

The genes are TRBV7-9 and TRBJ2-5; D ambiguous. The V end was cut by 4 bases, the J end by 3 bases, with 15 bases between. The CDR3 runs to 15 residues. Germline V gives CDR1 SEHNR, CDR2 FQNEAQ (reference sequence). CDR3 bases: TGTGCCAGCAGCTCCCTCGCAGGTTCTGAAGAGACCCAGTACTTC. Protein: CASSSLAGSEETQYF.

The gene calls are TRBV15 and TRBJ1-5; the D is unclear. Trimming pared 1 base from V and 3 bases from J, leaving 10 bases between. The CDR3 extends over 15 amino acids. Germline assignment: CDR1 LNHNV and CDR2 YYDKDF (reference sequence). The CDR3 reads CATSRGQSSNQPQHF. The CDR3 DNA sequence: TGTGCCACCAGCAGAGGGCAGAGCTCCAATCAGCCCCAGCATTTT.

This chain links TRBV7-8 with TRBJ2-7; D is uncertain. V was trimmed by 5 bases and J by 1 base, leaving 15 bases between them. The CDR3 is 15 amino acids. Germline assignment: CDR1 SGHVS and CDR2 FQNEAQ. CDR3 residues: CASSQDPSPSYEQYF. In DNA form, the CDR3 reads TGTGCCAGCAGCCAAGACCCTTCCCCTTCCTACGAGCAGTACTTC. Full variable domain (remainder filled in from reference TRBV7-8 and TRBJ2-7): GAGVSQSPRYKVAKRGQDVALRCDPISGHVSLFWYQQALGQGPEFLTYFQNEAQLDKSGLPSDRFFAERPEGSVSTLKIQRTQQEDSAVYLCASSQDPSPSYEQYFGPGTRLTVT.

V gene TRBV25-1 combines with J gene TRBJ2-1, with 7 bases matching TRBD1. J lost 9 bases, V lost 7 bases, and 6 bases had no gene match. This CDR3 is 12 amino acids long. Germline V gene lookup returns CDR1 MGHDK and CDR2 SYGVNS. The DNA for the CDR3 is TGTGCCAGCATGACAGGGCCCAGTGAGCAGTTCTTC. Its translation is CASMTGPSEQFF.

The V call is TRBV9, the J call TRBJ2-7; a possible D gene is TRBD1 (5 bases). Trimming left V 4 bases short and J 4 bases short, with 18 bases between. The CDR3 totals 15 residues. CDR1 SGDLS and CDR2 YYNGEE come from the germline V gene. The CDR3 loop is CASSPTLESGYEQYF. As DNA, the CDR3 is TGTGCCAGCAGCCCTACGCTAGAGTCAGGGTACGAGCAGTACTTC.

The CDR3 DNA sequence: TGTGCCAGCAGTCGGGGGGCGTACGAGCAGTACTTC. It is translated as CASSRGAYEQYF. This rearrangement joins TRBV28 to TRBJ2-7; perhaps TRBD2 as D (7 bases). V lost 5 bases, J lost 4 bases, and 9 bases lay in between. This CDR3 has 12 residues. The germline V gene encodes CDR1 MDHEN and CDR2 SYDVKM.

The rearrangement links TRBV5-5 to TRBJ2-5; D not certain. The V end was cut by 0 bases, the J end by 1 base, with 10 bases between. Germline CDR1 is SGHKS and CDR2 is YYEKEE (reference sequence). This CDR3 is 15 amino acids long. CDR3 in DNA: TGTGCCAGCAGCTTGGAAGGGCCCTTCCAAGAGACCCAGTACTTC. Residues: CASSLEGPFQETQYF.

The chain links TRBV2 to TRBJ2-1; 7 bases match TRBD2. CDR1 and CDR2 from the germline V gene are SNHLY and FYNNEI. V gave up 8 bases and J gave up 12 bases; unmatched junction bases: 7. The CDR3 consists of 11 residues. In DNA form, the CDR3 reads TGTGCCAGCCCGCGCGGGGGAAGGCAGTTCTTC. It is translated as CASPRGGRQFF.

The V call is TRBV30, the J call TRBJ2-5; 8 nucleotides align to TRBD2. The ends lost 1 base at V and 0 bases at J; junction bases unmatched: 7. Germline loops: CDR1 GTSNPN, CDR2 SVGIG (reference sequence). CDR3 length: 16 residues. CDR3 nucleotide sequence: TGTGCCTGGAGTGCTCTCGGGGGGGCAGACCAAGAGACCCAGTACTTC. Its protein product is CAWSALGGADQETQYF.

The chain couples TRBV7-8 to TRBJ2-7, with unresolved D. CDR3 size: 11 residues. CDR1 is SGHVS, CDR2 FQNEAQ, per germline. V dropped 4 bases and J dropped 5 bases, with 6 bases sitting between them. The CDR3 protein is CASSYSHEQYF. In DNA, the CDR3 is TGTGCCAGCAGCTACTCTCACGAGCAGTACTTC.

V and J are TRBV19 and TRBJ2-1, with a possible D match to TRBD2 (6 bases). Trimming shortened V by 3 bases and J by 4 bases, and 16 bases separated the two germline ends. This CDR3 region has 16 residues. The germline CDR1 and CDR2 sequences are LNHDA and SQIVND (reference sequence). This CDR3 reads CASSIGVAGSYNEQFF. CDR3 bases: TGTGCCAGTAGTATCGGTGTTGCGGGGTCGTACAATGAGCAGTTCTTC.

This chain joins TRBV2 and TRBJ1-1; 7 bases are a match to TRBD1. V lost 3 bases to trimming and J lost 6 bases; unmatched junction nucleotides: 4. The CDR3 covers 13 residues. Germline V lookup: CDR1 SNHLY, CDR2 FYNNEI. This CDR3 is CASSDRGRPEAFF. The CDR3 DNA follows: TGTGCCAGCAGTGACAGGGGGAGGCCTGAAGCTTTCTTT.

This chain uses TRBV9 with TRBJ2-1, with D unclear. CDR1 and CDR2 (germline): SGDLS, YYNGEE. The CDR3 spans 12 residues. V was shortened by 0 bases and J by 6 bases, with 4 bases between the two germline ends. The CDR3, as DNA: TGTGCCAGCAGCGTAGACTCCAATGAGCAGTTCTTC. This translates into CASSVDSNEQFF.

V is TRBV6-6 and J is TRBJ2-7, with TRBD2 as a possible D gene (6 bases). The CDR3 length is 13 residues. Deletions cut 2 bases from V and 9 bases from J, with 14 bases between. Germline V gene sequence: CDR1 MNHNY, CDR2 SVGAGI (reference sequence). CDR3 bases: TGTGCCAGCAGTTACGGAGGGGAGCAAGGGCAGTACTTC. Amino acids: CASSYGGEQGQYF.

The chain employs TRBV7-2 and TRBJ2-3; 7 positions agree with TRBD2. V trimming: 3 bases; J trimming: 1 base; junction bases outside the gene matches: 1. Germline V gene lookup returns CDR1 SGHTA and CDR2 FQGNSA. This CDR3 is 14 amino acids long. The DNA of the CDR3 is TGTGCCAGCAGCTTTGGGGGGGGCACAGATACGCAGTATTTT. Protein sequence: CASSFGGGTDTQYF.

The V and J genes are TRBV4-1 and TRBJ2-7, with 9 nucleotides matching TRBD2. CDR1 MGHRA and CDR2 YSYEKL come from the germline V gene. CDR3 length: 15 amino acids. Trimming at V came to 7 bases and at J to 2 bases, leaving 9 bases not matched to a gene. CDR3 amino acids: CASTLRAGGPYEQYF. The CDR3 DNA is TGCGCCAGCACCCTTAGAGCGGGGGGTCCCTACGAGCAGTACTTC.

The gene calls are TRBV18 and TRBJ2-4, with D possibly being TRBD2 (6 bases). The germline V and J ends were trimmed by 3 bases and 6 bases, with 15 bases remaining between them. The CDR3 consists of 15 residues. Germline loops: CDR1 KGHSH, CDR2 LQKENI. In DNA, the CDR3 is TGTGCCAGCTCACCTGACTTGGGGGGTGGAAACATTCAGTACTTC. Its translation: CASSPDLGGGNIQYF.

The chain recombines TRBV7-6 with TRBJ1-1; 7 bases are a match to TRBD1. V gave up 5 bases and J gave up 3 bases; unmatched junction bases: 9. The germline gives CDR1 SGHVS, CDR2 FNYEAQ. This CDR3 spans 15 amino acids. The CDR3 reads CASSARQGHDTEAFF. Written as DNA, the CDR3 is TGTGCCAGCAGCGCTCGACAGGGTCATGACACTGAAGCTTTCTTT.

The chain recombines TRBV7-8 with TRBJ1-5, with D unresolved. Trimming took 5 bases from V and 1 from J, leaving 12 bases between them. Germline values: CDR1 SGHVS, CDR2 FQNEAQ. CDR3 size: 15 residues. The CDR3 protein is CASSQAPDSNQPQHF. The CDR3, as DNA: TGTGCCAGCAGCCAAGCACCGGACAGCAATCAGCCCCAGCATTTT.

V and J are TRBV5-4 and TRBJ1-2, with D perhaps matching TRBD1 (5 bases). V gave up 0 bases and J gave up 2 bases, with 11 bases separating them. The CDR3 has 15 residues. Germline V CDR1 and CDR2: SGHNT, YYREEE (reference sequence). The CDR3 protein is CASSLAKGLNYGYTF. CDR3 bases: TGTGCCAGCAGCTTGGCCAAGGGGCTGAACTATGGCTACACCTTC. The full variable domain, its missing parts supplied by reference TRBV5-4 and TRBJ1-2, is ETGVTQSPTHLIKTRGQQVTLRCSSQSGHNTVSWYQQALGQGPQFIFQYYREEENGRGNFPPRFSGLQFPNYSSELNVNALELDDSALYLCASSLAKGLNYGYTFGSGTRLTVV.